The 29 T cell receptor beta chains reported below all come from one sample, sequenced in a study of blood T cell repertoires in COVID-19. Libraries were prepared by immunoSEQ multiplex PCR; TCRdb keeps only in-frame clonotypes and omits some of them. The sample contains about 130,000 clones, 70% to 90% of which appear only once. Material for sequencing was peripheral blood. The receptors stem from a woman aged 80 or over with acute or convalescent COVID-19.

This chain connects TRBV6-5 to TRBJ2-3, with TRBD1 matching over 11 bases. The CDR3 spans 14 residues. Germline V CDR1 and CDR2: MNHEY, SVGAGI. Losses at the gene ends were 7 bases for V and 4 bases for J; bases not matched to a gene: 4. The CDR3 DNA sequence: TGTGCCAGCATGGTGGGACAGGGGGCAGATACGCAGTATTTT. Translated, it gives CASMVGQGADTQYF.

The chain recombines TRBV2 with TRBJ1-2; the match to TRBD1 covers 10 bases. This CDR3 contains 14 residues. Looked up from germline, CDR1 is SNHLY and CDR2 is FYNNEI. After removal of 8 bases from V and 7 bases from J, the junction contained 10 bases not matched to a gene. The CDR3 region is CASGKGQGISGYTF. CDR3 nucleotides: TGTGCCAGCGGAAAGGGACAGGGGATTTCTGGCTACACCTTC.

This clone was seen only once. The J gene is TRBJ1-1, the V gene TRBV18; the D is unclear. With 1 base removed from V and 0 bases from J, the gap between germline ends came to 6 bases. The CDR3 loop spans 14 amino acids. The germline gives CDR1 KGHSH, CDR2 LQKENI. The CDR3 coding sequence is TGTGCCAGCTCACCACGAGATTTGAACACTGAAGCTTTCTTT. It codes for CASSPRDLNTEAFF.

The CDR3 sequence is CASSGAGRAGVLNEQYF. In DNA, the CDR3 is TGTGCCAGCAGTGGGGCAGGCAGAGCGGGAGTTCTCAACGAGCAGTACTTC. The chain links TRBV2 to TRBJ2-7; TRBD2 matches at 8 bases. Trimming cost V 4 bases and J 5 bases; bases outside gene matches: 16. The CDR3 covers 17 residues. In germline, CDR1 is SNHLY, CDR2 FYNNEI.

This clone was found once. The chain has TRBV6-4 and TRBJ2-3, with 9 bases fitting TRBD2. CDR3 length: 15 amino acids. In germline, CDR1 is MRHNA, CDR2 SNTAGT. Unmatched junction bases numbered 2, after V lost 4 bases and J lost 0 bases. The CDR3 protein is CASSATSGSTDTQYF. Here the CDR3 DNA reads TGTGCCAGCAGTGCCACTAGCGGGAGCACAGATACGCAGTATTTT.

Remarks on this clone: Distinct nucleotide sequences in the sample also encode this CDR3. The J gene is TRBJ2-7, the V gene TRBV5-4, with D uncertain. This CDR3 region has 13 residues. CDR1 is SGHNT, CDR2 YYREEE, per germline (reference sequence). Trimming took off 0 bases at V and 0 bases at J, with 4 bases between the two ends. DNA for the CDR3: TGTGCCAGCAGCTTGGCCGGCTCCTACGAGCAGTACTTC. Protein product: CASSLAGSYEQYF.

This clone was detected a few times. This chain joins TRBV3-1 (or the pseudogene TRBV3-2) and TRBJ2-5; perhaps TRBD2 as D (5 bases). V was pared by 3 bases and J by 5 bases, with 13 bases between. The CDR3 extends over 14 amino acids. Looked up from germline, CDR1 is LGHDT and CDR2 is YNNKEL (reference sequence). Here the CDR3 reads CASSQSGRQETQYF. The CDR3 coding sequence is TGTGCCAGCAGCCAGAGCGGACGTCAGGAGACCCAGTACTTC.

The J gene is TRBJ2-1, the V gene TRBV27, with D possibly being TRBD2 (6 bases). Germline lookup yields CDR1 MNHEY and CDR2 SMNVEV (reference sequence). Deletions cut 5 bases from V and 4 bases from J, with 18 bases between. CDR3 size: 16 residues. Here the CDR3 DNA reads TGTGCCAGCAGTCCCTCCGGTGTAGCGGTATACAATGAGCAGTTCTTC. As protein: CASSPSGVAVYNEQFF.

V usage is TRBV19 and J usage is TRBJ2-1; maybe TRBD1 (5 bases). The CDR3 has 15 residues. Germline CDR1 and CDR2: LNHDA and SQIVND (reference sequence). Between the trimmed V and J ends, which lost 4 bases and 4 bases, there was a span of 14 bases. DNA for the CDR3: TGTGCCAGTAGTACCAGAAGACCAGGGTACAATGAGCAGTTCTTC. Translating it yields CASSTRRPGYNEQFF. Variable domain in full (rest from reference TRBV19 and TRBJ2-1): DGGITQSPKYLFRKEGQNVTLSCEQNLNHDAMYWYRQDPGQGLRLIYYSQIVNDFQKGDIAEGYSVSREKKESFPLTVTSAQKNPTAFYLCASSTRRPGYNEQFFGPGTRLTVL.

The J gene is TRBJ1-1, the V gene TRBV18; D is unresolved. V shed 2 bases and J shed 6 bases, with 10 bases lying between them. Germline assignment: CDR1 KGHSH and CDR2 LQKENI. The CDR3 loop spans 13 amino acids. CDR3 protein: CASSPGTTPEAFF. CDR3 nucleotides: TGTGCCAGCTCACCAGGTACGACTCCTGAAGCTTTCTTT.

V gene TRBV19 combines with J gene TRBJ1-2; TRBD1 matches 9 bases. V lost 7 bases and J lost 5; bases outside the gene matches: 20. Germline loops: CDR1 LNHDA, CDR2 SQIVND (reference sequence). The CDR3 has 18 residues. Here the CDR3 DNA reads TGTGCCAGTACTCCCGGCCCCGGGACAGGGAGTAGGGCTTATGGCTACACCTTC. Protein: CASTPGPGTGSRAYGYTF.

This clone has more than one count but fewer than ten. The chain uses TRBV9 and TRBJ2-1; weak D call: TRBD1 (6 bases). This CDR3 has 14 amino acids. Deletions cut 0 bases from V and 6 bases from J, with 10 bases between. Germline V gene lookup returns CDR1 SGDLS and CDR2 YYNGEE. CDR3 sequence (DNA): TGTGCCAGCAGCGTAGCCCCAGGGGCCAATGAGCAGTTCTTC. Translation gives CASSVAPGANEQFF.

The chain carries TRBV7-6 and TRBJ2-3; 9 nucleotides align to TRBD2. Unmatched junction bases numbered 6, after V lost 2 bases and J lost 6 bases. From germline, CDR1 is SGHVS and CDR2 FNYEAQ. CDR3 length: 15 residues. CDR3 DNA sequence: TGTGCCAGCAGCTTACTAGCGGGAAGGCCGGATACGCAGTATTTT. This translates into CASSLLAGRPDTQYF.

The chain combines TRBV9 with TRBJ2-7; D is possibly TRBD1 (5 bases). V lost 0 bases to trimming and J lost 6 bases, with 16 bases between them. There are 15 residues in the CDR3. CDR1 SGDLS and CDR2 YYNGEE come from the germline V gene. CDR3 DNA: TGTGCCAGCAGCGTAGTACCGGATGGGGCTAGCGAGCAGTACTTC. Protein product: CASSVVPDGASEQYF.

The DNA for the CDR3 is TGCGCCAGCAGCGGACAAGGGCGCACCGGGGAGCTGTTTTTT. It codes for CASSGQGRTGELFF. J is TRBJ2-2 and V is TRBV5-1; TRBD1 might be the D (5 bases). The V end lost 4 bases, the J end lost 4 bases, and 11 bases lay between the germline ends. Germline V gene lookup returns CDR1 SGHRS and CDR2 YFSETQ. CDR3 length: 14 amino acids. Filled out from reference TRBV5-1 and TRBJ2-2, the complete variable domain reads KAGVTQTPRYLIKTRGQQVTLSCSPISGHRSVSWYQQTPGQGLQFLFEYFSETQRNKGNFPGRFSGRQFSNSRSEMNVSTLELGDSALYLCASSGQGRTGELFFGEGSRLTVL.

This clone appeared once. The J gene is TRBJ2-7, the V gene TRBV19; TRBD1 aligns across 8 bases. This CDR3 contains 16 residues. V trimming: 5 bases; J trimming: 0 bases; junction bases outside the gene matches: 9. Germline CDR1 reads LNHDA; CDR2 reads SQIVND (reference sequence). The CDR3 DNA follows: TGTGCCAGTAGTGGAAGGACAGGGATCAGCTCCTACGAGCAGTACTTC. It translates to CASSGRTGISSYEQYF.

J is TRBJ1-2 and V is TRBV2; TRBD1 is a possible D gene (6 bases). This CDR3 has 12 amino acids. Germline values: CDR1 SNHLY, CDR2 FYNNEI. V was clipped by 7 bases and J by 10 bases, with 16 bases between them. The CDR3 nucleotides are TGTGCCAGCACCGCCAGGACAGTCTACTACACCTTC. This sequence encodes CASTARTVYYTF. Full variable domain (remainder filled in from reference TRBV2 and TRBJ1-2): EPEVTQTPSHQVTQMGQEVILRCVPISNHLYFYWYRQILGQKVEFLVSFYNNEISEKSEIFDDQFSVERPDGSNFTLKIRSTKLEDSAMYFCASTARTVYYTFGSGTRLTVV.

J is TRBJ1-6 and V is TRBV5-6, with TRBD1 identical over 10 bases. The CDR3 is made up of 18 amino acids. Unmatched junction bases numbered 14, after V lost 6 bases and J lost 5 bases. The germline gives CDR1 SGHDT, CDR2 YYEEEE. The CDR3 loop reads CASITSRDRGFHNSPLHF. CDR3 in DNA: TGTGCCAGCATCACCAGCCGGGACAGGGGCTTCCATAATTCACCCCTCCACTTT.

This clone was seen once. V and J are TRBV6-5 and TRBJ2-5, with 10 bases identical to TRBD1. The CDR3 is 14 amino acids. Germline assignment: CDR1 MNHEY and CDR2 SVGAGI. The V and J ends lost 8 bases and 5 bases, in that order; junction bases with no gene match: 8. CDR3 loop: CASGWDRGGETQYF. CDR3 nucleotides: TGTGCCAGCGGATGGGACAGGGGTGGGGAGACCCAGTACTTC.

This clone was recorded only once. This chain uses TRBV5-1 with TRBJ2-7; possible D gene TRBD1, 5 bases. CDR3 size: 13 residues. Germline V gene data show CDR1 as SGHRS and CDR2 as YFSETQ. The V end was cut by 0 bases, the J end by 6 bases, with 10 bases between. Here the CDR3 reads CASSLVGLFEQYF. CDR3 DNA sequence: TGCGCCAGCAGCTTGGTGGGGCTCTTCGAGCAGTACTTC.

This clone was recorded a few times. V is TRBV3-1 (or the pseudogene TRBV3-2) and J is TRBJ2-7; the D is unclear. Trimming took off 0 bases at V and 1 base at J, with 13 bases between the two ends. CDR1 and CDR2 (germline): LGHDT, YNNKEL (reference sequence). This CDR3 spans 16 amino acids. CDR3 nucleotides: TGTGCCAGCAGCCAAGAAACTGGGCCGCGATCCTACGAGCAGTACTTC. Amino acids: CASSQETGPRSYEQYF.

This chain uses TRBV29-1 with TRBJ1-3, with D perhaps TRBD1 (6 bases). Germline CDR1 is SQVTM and CDR2 is ANQGSEA. This CDR3 is built from 15 residues. Trimming pared 7 bases from V and 0 bases from J, leaving 16 bases between. The CDR3 here is CSAWGYRDSGNTIYF. The CDR3 nucleotides are TGCAGCGCCTGGGGGTACAGGGACTCTGGAAACACCATATATTTT. The variable domain in full, with the rest retrieved from reference TRBV29-1 and TRBJ1-3, is SAVISQKPSRDICQRGTSLTIQCQVDSQVTMMFWYRQQPGQSLTLIATANQGSEATYESGFVIDKFPISRPNLTFSTLTVSNMSPEDSSIYLCSAWGYRDSGNTIYFGEGSWLTVV.

The V gene is TRBV10-3, the J gene TRBJ1-5; 10 bases are a match to TRBD1. The germline V gene has CDR1 ENHRY and CDR2 SYGVKD. Trimming took 3 bases from V and 0 from J; bases not matched to a gene: 5. This CDR3 has 17 amino acids. CDR3 in amino acids: CAISDRDRGYSNQPQHF. In DNA, the CDR3 is TGTGCCATCAGTGACCGGGACAGGGGATATAGCAATCAGCCCCAGCATTTT.

J is TRBJ2-1 and V is TRBV4-1; D is unclear. Trimming took off 1 base at V and 0 bases at J, with 13 bases between the two ends. The germline CDR1 and CDR2 sequences are MGHRA and YSYEKL. The CDR3 spans 17 residues. The chain's CDR3 is CASSQVMTRGSYNEQFF. The DNA for the CDR3 is TGCGCCAGCAGCCAAGTGATGACCCGAGGCTCCTACAATGAGCAGTTCTTC.

The chain joins TRBV4-1 to TRBJ1-1; 10 bases map to TRBD1. Germline V gene data show CDR1 as MGHRA and CDR2 as YSYEKL. The CDR3 has 15 residues. V shed 4 bases and J 4 bases; nucleotides not matched to a gene: 6. In DNA form, the CDR3 reads TGCGCCAGCAGCCCGGACAGGGGGGGTCGCACTGAAGCTTTCTTT. It codes for CASSPDRGGRTEAFF.

The chain is built from TRBV28 and TRBJ2-5, with 7 nucleotides matching TRBD1. V lost 5 bases and J lost 3; bases outside the gene matches: 3. The CDR3 is made up of 13 amino acids. CDR1 MDHEN and CDR2 SYDVKM come from the germline V gene. CDR3 sequence reads: CASSRGTEETQYF. Written as DNA, the CDR3 is TGTGCCAGCAGTAGGGGGACAGAAGAGACCCAGTACTTC.

This sequence joins TRBV5-5 and TRBJ2-7; TRBD1 matches at 9 bases. There are 15 residues in the CDR3. V lost 3 bases and J lost 1; bases outside the gene matches: 5. CDR1 SGHKS and CDR2 YYEKEE come from the germline V gene (reference sequence). CDR3 coding DNA: TGTGCCAGCAGCTGGGGACAGGGTTCTTCCTACGAGCAGTACTTC. Translated, it gives CASSWGQGSSYEQYF.

The V and J genes are TRBV5-1 and TRBJ1-4; maybe TRBD1 (5 bases). The germline CDR1 and CDR2 sequences are SGHRS and YFSETQ. This CDR3 is 15 amino acids long. Between the trimmed V and J ends, which lost 0 bases and 3 bases, there was a span of 9 bases. The CDR3, as DNA: TGCGCCAGCAGCTTGGCAGGACACCCTAATGAAAAACTGTTTTTT. Its protein product is CASSLAGHPNEKLFF.

V and J are TRBV10-3 and TRBJ1-3; no reliable D call. The CDR3 is 16 residues long. V was shortened by 0 bases and J by 0 bases, with 9 bases between the two germline ends. Germline-derived CDR1 and CDR2 are ENHRY and SYGVKD. This CDR3 reads CAISESTGLSGNTIYF. The CDR3 coding sequence is TGTGCCATCAGTGAGTCGACGGGTCTCTCTGGAAACACCATATATTTT.